The clone carrying this TCR beta chain was seen a handful of times. The antigen is not known. This sample was included in a study of PD-1 blockade in classical Hodgkin lymphoma. General study results and limits: Patients were excluded if nivolumab began under 1 year after ASCT (the autologous transplant). Prior to therapy, complete responders displayed diversity much like that of newly diagnosed patients. Significant TCR diversity gains by C4D1 occurred in CD4+ but not CD8+ cells. Prior therapy or disease activity may underlie the repertoire differences, whose causes remain undefined.

Trimming removed 2 bases from V and 0 bases from J, with 11 bases in between. This CDR3 region has 15 residues. The germline CDR1 and CDR2 sequences are GTSNPN and SVGIG (reference sequence). Each of the patients experienced relapse following autologous stem cell transplantation, and their brentuximab vedotin exposure differed. The data were produced by immunoSEQ multiplex PCR, yet TCRdb's version contains in-frame clones alone and is incomplete. Counted here are 90,000 or so clones, around 90% occurring once; the ten biggest clones make up under 3%. This chain links TRBV30 with TRBJ1-5, with D possibly being TRBD1 (5 bases). Sequenced here: peripheral blood mononuclear cells (PBMCs), sampled before the second cycle of nivolumab. The sequence came from a human donor with classical Hodgkin lymphoma. The CDR3 coding sequence is TGTGCCTGGAGTACCGGGACTTTTAGCAATCAGCCCCAGCATTTT. It specifies CAWSTGTFSNQPQHF.